The rows below give T cell receptor beta chains drawn from one sample of a study of CD8+CD57+ T cells in acquired aplastic anemia. TCRdb independently ran MiXCR on the reads; one entry per CDR3 protein. The sample yields roughly 150,000 distinct CDR3 sequences, over 40% seen once. Sequencing was carried out using sorted CD4+, CD8+, or CD8+CD57+ T cells (not recorded which) from PBMCs. These receptors were collected from a human donor with aplastic anemia. Both conserved end residues are part of each CDR3. The D gene is left open where the match is weak. Where a row states a size, it is once, few, many or the class of an expanded clone; other rows omit it.

j_call clone_size d_call v_call cdr3_nt cdr3_aa
TRBJ1-2 NA NA TRBV19 TGTGCCAGTAAAGGACGTTCTGGTAACTATGGCTACACCTTC CASKGRSGNYGYTF
TRBJ1-1 many NA TRBV5-6 TGTGCCAGCAGCTTGAGGGGGGGCAGGACTGAAGCTTTCTTT CASSLRGGRTEAFF
TRBJ2-1 many NA TRBV6-5 TGTGCCAGCAGTTACCGACGTTACAATGAGCAGTTCTTC CASSYRRYNEQFF
TRBJ2-2 NA TRBD2 TRBV4-2 TGTGCCAGCAGTCCTACCCGGGGACTAGCGGGGGGAAACACCGGGGAGCTGTTTTTT CASSPTRGLAGGNTGELFF
TRBJ2-1 NA TRBD1 TRBV15 TGTGCCACCAGCAGCCCAGGGGGTATTGCCGCCTACAATGAGCAGTTCTTC CATSSPGGIAAYNEQFF
TRBJ2-6 NA TRBD1 TRBV19 TGTGCCAGTACTGACAGGGCTGGGGCCAACGTCCTGACTTTC CASTDRAGANVLTF
TRBJ2-3 NA NA TRBV3-1 TGTGCCAGCAGCCTACAGGGACGGGACACAGATACGCGGTATTTT CASSLQGRDTDTRYF
TRBJ1-5 NA TRBD1 TRBV15 TGTGCCACCAGCAGTGACGGACAGGGGGCAAATCAGCCCCAGCATTTT CATSSDGQGANQPQHF
TRBJ2-1 NA TRBD2 TRBV29-1 TGCAGCGTAGGCTCGGCGGGGGGCCTCTACAATGAGCAGTTCTTC CSVGSAGGLYNEQFF
TRBJ2-1 once NA TRBV19 TGTGCCAGTAGTATTCCAGGGCGCTCCTACAATGAGCAGTTCTTC CASSIPGRSYNEQFF
TRBJ1-3 few NA TRBV6-1 TGTGCCAGCAGCGGGGACTTCTCTGGAAACACCATATATTTT CASSGDFSGNTIYF
TRBJ2-7 many TRBD2 TRBV20-1 TGCAGTGCTAGACGGGGGGGGGCCTACGAGCAGTACTTC CSARRGGAYEQYF
TRBJ1-5 NA NA TRBV10-3 TGTGCCATCAGTGGGGGGGAAGCAGATCAGCCCCAGCATTTT CAISGGEADQPQHF
TRBJ2-5 few TRBD1 TRBV3-1 TGTGCCAGCAGCCAAGCCGACAGGGGGAAATACCAAGAGACCCAGTACTTC CASSQADRGKYQETQYF
TRBJ2-7 many NA TRBV5-4 TGTGCCAGCAGCTTCCAAGCCACGGGTGAGCAGTACTTC CASSFQATGEQYF
TRBJ2-5 many TRBD1 TRBV12-3/TRBV12-4 TGTGCCAGCAGTGGGACAGGGGGCAAGACCCAGTACTTC CASSGTGGKTQYF
TRBJ1-2 many NA TRBV11-1 TGTGCCAGCAGCTTAGGCCAGGGCGGGATCCAGGGAGAGGGCTACACCTTC CASSLGQGGIQGEGYTF
TRBJ2-7 few NA TRBV24-1 TGTGCCACCAGTGATCCGACGAGGGAGGACGAGCAGTACTTC CATSDPTREDEQYF
TRBJ2-7 few NA TRBV15 TGTGCCACCAGCAGAGAAAGCCCTTCCTACGAGCAGTACTTC CATSRESPSYEQYF
TRBJ1-2 many NA TRBV4-2 TGTGCCAGCAGCCAAGAGGCGCAGGATAGCTATGGCTACACCTTC CASSQEAQDSYGYTF
TRBJ1-2 many NA TRBV12-3/TRBV12-4 TGTGCCAGCAGTTTAGGAGGGGGAAGTGGCTACACCTTC CASSLGGGSGYTF
TRBJ1-3 NA TRBD1 TRBV6-1 TGTGCCAGCAGCATGACAGGGCTCAACTCTGGAAACACCATATATTTT CASSMTGLNSGNTIYF
TRBJ1-5 many TRBD1 TRBV5-1 TGCGCCAGCAGTACTACAGGGGACAATCAGCCCCAGCATTTT CASSTTGDNQPQHF
TRBJ2-1 few NA TRBV2 TGTGCCAGCAGTGAACTCAATGAGCAGTTCTTC CASSELNEQFF
TRBJ2-1 few NA TRBV4-2 TGTGCCAGCAGCCCCTCGGACCAATCCTACAATGAGCAGTTCTTC CASSPSDQSYNEQFF
TRBJ1-3 NA NA TRBV20-1 TGCAGTGCTAGGGAGGGGACCCCGTACTCTGGAAACACCATATATTTT CSAREGTPYSGNTIYF
TRBJ1-5 NA NA TRBV7-3 TGTGCCAGCAGTAGGGGTACTAATCAGCCCCAGCATTTT CASSRGTNQPQHF
TRBJ2-2 NA NA TRBV24-1 TGTGCCACCCGGGACACTTACACCGGGGAGCTGTTTTTT CATRDTYTGELFF
TRBJ1-2 NA NA TRBV3-1 TGTGCCAGCAGCTTAATGGTGTCAGGAACAGGGAACTATGGCTACACCTTC CASSLMVSGTGNYGYTF
TRBJ1-2 many NA TRBV20-1 TGCAGTGCTAGAGAGGACAGCTATGGCTACACCTTC CSAREDSYGYTF
TRBJ1-1 few NA TRBV24-1 TGTGCCACCAGTGGGGGCATCGGCACTGAAGCTTTCTTT CATSGGIGTEAFF